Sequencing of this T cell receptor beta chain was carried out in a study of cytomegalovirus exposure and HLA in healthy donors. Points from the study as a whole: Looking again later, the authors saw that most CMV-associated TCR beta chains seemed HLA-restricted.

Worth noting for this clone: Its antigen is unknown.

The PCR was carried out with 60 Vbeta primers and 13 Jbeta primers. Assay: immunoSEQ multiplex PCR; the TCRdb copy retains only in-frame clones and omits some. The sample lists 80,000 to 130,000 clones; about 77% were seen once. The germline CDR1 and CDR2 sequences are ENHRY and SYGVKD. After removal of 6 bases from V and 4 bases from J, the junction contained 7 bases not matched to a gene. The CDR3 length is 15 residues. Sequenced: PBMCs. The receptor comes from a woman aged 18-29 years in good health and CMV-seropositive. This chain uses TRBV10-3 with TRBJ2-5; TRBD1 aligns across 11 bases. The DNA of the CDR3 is TGTGCCATCAGCAAATCGGACAGGGGGCTAGAGACCCAGTACTTC. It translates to CAISKSDRGLETQYF.